Presented here are 3 T cell receptor beta chains from one specimen sequenced in a study of tumor-infiltrating lymphocytes in oesophageal squamous cell carcinoma. One entry per CDR3 protein, called by TCRdb with MiXCR from the PCR reads. The sample carries some 22,000 distinct CDR3 sequences, 36% recorded once. Sequenced input: esophageal tumor tissue. These receptor sequences come from a male donor with esophageal squamous cell carcinoma.

By frequency in the sample, this clonotype is medium-sized. The gene calls are TRBV7-9 and TRBJ1-2; D is undetermined. Germline assignment: CDR1 SEHNR and CDR2 FQNEAQ (reference sequence). V was pared by 3 bases and J by 6 bases, with 14 bases between. The CDR3 sequence is 14 residues long. The CDR3 reads CASSLFRSGNGYTF. CDR3 nucleotides: TGTGCCAGCAGCTTGTTCAGGAGCGGTAATGGCTACACCTTC.

This clonotype was recorded many times. The CDR3 here is CASSFTGRARYNEQFF. DNA of the CDR3: TGTGCCAGCAGTTTTACGGGAAGGGCTCGCTACAATGAGCAGTTCTTC. The chain links TRBV12-3 or TRBV12-4 to TRBJ2-1; the D gene is possibly TRBD2 (5 bases). The CDR3 totals 16 residues. V lost 3 bases and J 3 bases, leaving 15 bases between the germline ends.

The J gene is TRBJ2-5, the V gene TRBV20-1; 9 positions agree with TRBD2. With the DNA end fitting TRBJ2-7 better, the J assignment may be wrong. The CDR3 extends over 14 amino acids. Germline-derived CDR1 and CDR2 are DFQATT and SNEGSKA (reference sequence). DNA for the CDR3: TGCAGTGCAAGGACTAGCGTGACCGGGAACGAGCAGTACTTC. It is translated as CSARTSVTGNEQYF.